Here is one T cell receptor (beta chain) with its context. The repertoire was sequenced with immunoSEQ multiplex PCR; TCRdb's copy has only in-frame clones and lacks some. The table shows around 80,000 clones, with approximately 90% occurring only once. The record originates from a study of T cell changes during pregnancy in multiple sclerosis. V lost 5 bases to trimming and J lost 2 bases, with 14 bases between them. The CDR3 consists of 15 residues. Germline lookup yields CDR1 LNHDA and CDR2 SQIVND (reference sequence). The sequence derives from a female donor with multiple sclerosis, enrolled in a pregnancy study. The chain uses TRBV19 and TRBJ2-3; D perhaps matches TRBD2 (5 bases). This specimen consisted of peripheral blood, obtained before pregnancy. CDR3 sequence (DNA): TGTGCCAGTAGTCCTAGAGGCCGGGACACAGATACGCAGTATTTT. Encoded protein: CASSPRGRDTDTQYF.